Below are 19 T cell receptor beta chains sequenced from a single sample in a study of T cell responses to AZD1222 COVID-19 vaccine. Clones were read by immunoSEQ multiplex PCR, and TCRdb kept only the in-frame ones, dropping some. The sample lists roughly 160,000 clones; over 75% were seen once. The sample in question was peripheral blood, obtained on day 0 of AZD1222 vaccination. These receptors all come from an adult in good health.

V usage is TRBV28 and J usage is TRBJ1-6, with D maybe TRBD1 (5 bases). CDR3 length: 19 residues. V lost 5 bases to trimming and J lost 7 bases, with 27 bases between them. Per the germline V gene, CDR1 is MDHEN and CDR2 is SYDVKM. CDR3 amino acids: CASSRRVMSGPAQNSPLHF. CDR3 DNA: TGTGCCAGCAGTCGTCGGGTCATGTCGGGGCCTGCCCAAAATTCACCCCTCCACTTT.

This chain connects TRBV6-5 to TRBJ1-2, with D unclear. The germline V gene has CDR1 MNHEY and CDR2 SVGAGI. The CDR3 is 13 residues long. V was cut by 8 bases and J by 3 bases, with 13 bases left in between. The CDR3: CASEPAEDYGYTF. The CDR3 DNA reads as TGTGCCAGCGAACCTGCCGAAGACTATGGCTACACCTTC.

CDR3 nucleotide sequence: TGTGCCAGCAGTGGAGACAGGGGGCTGGGCTATGGCTACACCTTC. Translated: CASSGDRGLGYGYTF. The rearrangement links TRBV28 to TRBJ1-2, with 10 bases lining up with TRBD1. The germline gives CDR1 MDHEN, CDR2 SYDVKM. V was pared by 5 bases and J by 4 bases, with 7 bases of the junction left unmatched. The CDR3 is 15 amino acids.

The chain employs TRBV4-1 and TRBJ1-4; D is ambiguous. V was pared by 3 bases and J by 10 bases, with 6 bases between. Per germline, CDR1 MGHRA and CDR2 YSYEKL. This CDR3 comprises 11 residues. CDR3 loop: CASSHLGKLFF. DNA for the CDR3: TGCGCCAGCAGCCACTTGGGAAAACTGTTTTTT.

The genes are TRBV6-6 and TRBJ1-1; D uncertain. This CDR3 contains 13 residues. Per germline, CDR1 MNHNY and CDR2 SVGAGI (reference sequence). V shed 4 bases and J shed 1 base, with 7 bases lying between them. CDR3 residues: CASSFTQNTEAFF. The CDR3 DNA reads as TGTGCCAGCAGTTTCACTCAGAACACTGAAGCTTTCTTT.

The chain recombines TRBV7-8 with TRBJ2-7; D remains ambiguous. Germline V CDR1 and CDR2: SGHVS, FQNEAQ. V was trimmed by 0 bases and J by 2 bases, leaving 17 bases between them. The CDR3 covers 17 residues. The CDR3 protein is CASSLAPFETPTYEQYF. The CDR3 DNA is TGTGCCAGCAGCTTAGCCCCCTTTGAGACCCCGACCTACGAGCAGTACTTC.

The chain carries TRBV14 and TRBJ2-4; D possibly corresponds to TRBD2 (6 bases). Germline CDR1 SGHDN, CDR2 FVKESK. Trimming shortened V by 0 bases and J by 0 bases, and 9 bases separated the two germline ends. The CDR3 is 16 residues long. This CDR3 is CASSQDLARAKNIQYF. The CDR3 DNA follows: TGTGCCAGCAGCCAAGATCTAGCGAGAGCCAAAAACATTCAGTACTTC.

CDR3 amino acids: CASSIRTLADYGYTF. In DNA, the CDR3 is TGTGCCAGTAGTATAAGGACATTGGCGGACTATGGCTACACCTTC. The V call is TRBV19, the J call TRBJ1-2; weak D call: TRBD1 (5 bases). Looked up from germline, CDR1 is LNHDA and CDR2 is SQIVND (reference sequence). V dropped 2 bases and J dropped 3 bases, with 13 bases sitting between them. This CDR3 is built from 15 residues. The variable domain in full, completed from reference TRBV19 and TRBJ1-2, reads DGGITQSPKYLFRKEGQNVTLSCEQNLNHDAMYWYRQDPGQGLRLIYYSQIVNDFQKGDIAEGYSVSREKKESFPLTVTSAQKNPTAFYLCASSIRTLADYGYTFGSGTRLTVV.

This rearrangement joins TRBV7-9 to TRBJ1-5, with D tentatively TRBD1 (5 bases). The V gene's germline CDR1 is SEHNR and CDR2 FQNEAQ (reference sequence). V lost 1 base and J 5 bases, leaving 12 bases between the germline ends. This CDR3 comprises 15 residues. The CDR3 spells CASSLVGAGDQPQHF. The CDR3 DNA follows: TGTGCCAGCAGCTTAGTAGGGGCCGGGGATCAGCCCCAGCATTTT. The whole variable domain, filled in from reference TRBV7-9 and TRBJ1-5, reads DTGVSQNPRHKITKRGQNVTFRCDPISEHNRLYWYRQTLGQGPEFLTYFQNEAQLEKSRLLSDRFSAERPKGSFSTLEIQRTEQGDSAMYLCASSLVGAGDQPQHFGDGTRLSIL.

This sequence joins TRBV30 and TRBJ2-7; unclear D gene. From germline, CDR1 is GTSNPN and CDR2 SVGIG (reference sequence). Trimming took off 2 bases at V and 1 base at J, with 15 bases between the two ends. This CDR3 is 15 amino acids long. The CDR3 region is CAWSQPQFLSYEQYF. The CDR3 coding sequence is TGTGCCTGGAGTCAACCGCAATTCCTTTCCTACGAGCAGTACTTC.

This clone was picked up a small number of times. V gene TRBV4-2 combines with J gene TRBJ2-7, with TRBD1 identical over 11 bases. CDR1 is LGHNA, CDR2 YNFKEQ, per germline. J gave up 5 bases and V 8 bases, and 11 bases lay outside the gene matches. The CDR3 runs to 15 residues. The CDR3 DNA reads as TGTGCCAGCGGAGAAAGGGGACAGGGGGTAGACGAGCAGTACTTC. Translating gives CASGERGQGVDEQYF.

The V gene is TRBV6-5, the J gene TRBJ1-2; D is uncertain. Germline CDR1 is MNHEY and CDR2 is SVGAGI. The CDR3 loop spans 14 amino acids. V was shortened by 0 bases and J by 8 bases, with 13 bases between the two germline ends. The CDR3 loop reads CASSYSVVGRGYTF. The CDR3 DNA follows: TGTGCCAGCAGTTACTCGGTGGTAGGGAGAGGCTACACCTTC.

The chain couples TRBV5-6 to TRBJ1-4; D unresolved. Germline-derived CDR1 and CDR2 are SGHDT and YYEEEE. This CDR3 spans 16 amino acids. V was pared by 4 bases and J by 0 bases, with 13 bases between. Here the CDR3 DNA reads TGTGCCAGCAGCCCGCCGGGCCTAGCAACTAATGAAAAACTGTTTTTT. This encodes CASSPPGLATNEKLFF.

The chain couples TRBV15 to TRBJ1-1; D is undetermined. The CDR3 has 13 residues. Germline CDR1 is LNHNV and CDR2 is YYDKDF (reference sequence). Trimming left V 0 bases short and J 10 bases short, with 12 bases between. CDR3 loop: CATSRDLGAGAFF. Here the CDR3 DNA reads TGTGCCACCAGCAGAGATTTGGGAGCTGGAGCTTTCTTT.

The V and J genes are TRBV19 and TRBJ1-3, with D hard to call. The V and J ends lost 3 bases and 0 bases respectively, with 9 bases between them. CDR3 length equals 15 residues. In germline, CDR1 is LNHDA, CDR2 SQIVND (reference sequence). CDR3 residues: CASSIRSFSGNTIYF. For the CDR3, the DNA is TGTGCCAGTAGTATTAGATCCTTCTCTGGAAACACCATATATTTT.

This clone was recorded a few times. V and J are TRBV3-1 (or the pseudogene TRBV3-2) and TRBJ1-1; maybe TRBD1 (6 bases). The V gene's germline CDR1 is LGHDT and CDR2 YNNKEL (reference sequence). Between the trimmed V and J ends, which lost 3 bases and 0 bases, there was a span of 11 bases. This CDR3 contains 15 residues. The CDR3 spells CASSHAGTLNTEAFF. DNA for the CDR3: TGTGCCAGCAGCCACGCCGGGACACTGAACACTGAAGCTTTCTTT.

The chain combines TRBV4-1 with TRBJ1-1, with D hard to call. Between the trimmed V and J ends, which lost 0 bases and 12 bases, there was a span of 14 bases. Looked up from germline, CDR1 is MGHRA and CDR2 is YSYEKL. This CDR3 has 13 amino acids. The CDR3 DNA reads as TGCGCCAGCAGCCAAGATAAGGCCGATTTATCTTTCTTT. This translates into CASSQDKADLSFF.

The chain joins TRBV2 to TRBJ1-1; perhaps TRBD1 as D (5 bases). V lost 2 bases and J lost 1, with 8 bases in between. The CDR3 is 14 amino acids. Germline assignment: CDR1 SNHLY and CDR2 FYNNEI. The CDR3 reads CASSETGTNTEAFF. CDR3 DNA sequence: TGTGCCAGCAGTGAAACAGGAACGAACACTGAAGCTTTCTTT.

The chain recombines TRBV29-1 with TRBJ1-2; possibly TRBD1 for D (5 bases). Germline CDR1 and CDR2: SQVTM and ANQGSEA. Between the trimmed V and J ends, which lost 7 bases and 5 bases, there was a span of 20 bases. The CDR3 is 14 residues long. As DNA, the CDR3 is TGCAGCGACCTGCTACCCGGGACGGCGTATGGCTACACCTTC. The encoded protein is CSDLLPGTAYGYTF.